The entry below describes one T cell receptor beta chain. The CDR3 has 15 amino acids. V lost 5 bases and J lost 4, with 17 bases in between. Germline loops: CDR1 SGHTA, CDR2 FQGNSA. Clones were read by immunoSEQ multiplex PCR, and TCRdb kept only the in-frame ones, dropping some. The sample has over a million clones, roughly 97% seen once; the top ten hold more than 0.9%. These data originate in a study of shared clonotypes between healthy human individuals. This sequence joins TRBV7-2 and TRBJ1-2, with D tentatively TRBD1 (6 bases). The source of this sequence is a man under 40 in good health. The sequencing input was naive CD4+ T cells sorted from blood. Subset described: CD45RA+ positively selected. In DNA form, the CDR3 reads TGTGCCAGCAGCCATACCAGGGGAACATTCTATGGCTACACCTTC. Its protein is CASSHTRGTFYGYTF.